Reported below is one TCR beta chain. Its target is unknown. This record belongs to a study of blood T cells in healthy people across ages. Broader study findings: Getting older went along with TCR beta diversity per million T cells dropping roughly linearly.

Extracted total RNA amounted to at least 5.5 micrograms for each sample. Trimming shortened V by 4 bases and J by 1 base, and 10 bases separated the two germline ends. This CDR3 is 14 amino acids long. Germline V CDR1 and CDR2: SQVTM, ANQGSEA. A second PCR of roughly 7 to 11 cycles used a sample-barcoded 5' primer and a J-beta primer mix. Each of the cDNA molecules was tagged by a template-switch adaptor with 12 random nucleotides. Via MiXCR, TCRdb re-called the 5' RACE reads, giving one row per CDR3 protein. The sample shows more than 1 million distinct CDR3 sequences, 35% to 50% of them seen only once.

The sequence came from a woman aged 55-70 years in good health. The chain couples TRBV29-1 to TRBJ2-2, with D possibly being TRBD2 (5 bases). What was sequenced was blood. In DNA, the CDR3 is TGCAGCGTTGGCGGGTGGGAGAACACCGGGGAGCTGTTTTTT. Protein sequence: CSVGGWENTGELFF.